The present T cell receptor beta chain was sequenced within a study of T cell responses to AZD1222 COVID-19 vaccine. Study conclusions and caveats: Rises in breadth and depth of Spike-specific TCRs came after two AZD1222 doses.

Germline CDR1 ENHRY, CDR2 SYGVKD. Trimming took off 6 bases at V and 6 bases at J, with 12 bases between the two ends. CDR3 length: 13 residues. Some clones are missing from TCRdb's copy, which holds only in-frame ones; the method was immunoSEQ multiplex PCR. The data show around 110,000 clones, around 94% seen once. Remarks on this clone: The antigen is unknown.

V usage is TRBV10-3 and J usage is TRBJ2-1, with D possibly being TRBD1 (6 bases). The receptor was derived from an adult who received the AZD1222 COVID-19 vaccine. The material was peripheral blood, obtained 28 days after the second AZD1222 dose. DNA for the CDR3: TGTGCCATCAGCCGGGACATCGTCAATGAGCAGTTCTTC. Amino acids: CAISRDIVNEQFF.